Below are 21 T cell receptor beta chains sequenced from a single sample in a study of blood T cell repertoires in COVID-19. Sequencing used immunoSEQ multiplex PCR; TCRdb keeps in-frame clones, though not all of them. The data contain some 25,000 clones, 75% to 90% of them singletons. What was sequenced was peripheral blood. These receptors all stem from a human donor in a cohort sampled during active COVID-19.

The gene calls are TRBV7-6 and TRBJ1-3; a possible D gene is TRBD1 (5 bases). Between the trimmed V and J ends, which lost 5 bases and 3 bases, there was a span of 14 bases. Germline assignment: CDR1 SGHVS and CDR2 FNYEAQ. The CDR3 loop spans 15 amino acids. CDR3 DNA: TGTGCCAGCAGCCCCACAGGAAGCCTTGGAAACACCATATATTTT. Its protein product is CASSPTGSLGNTIYF.

This sequence joins TRBV11-2 and TRBJ1-3; D is perhaps TRBD1 (6 bases). The CDR3 runs 14 residues. Trimming cost V 5 bases and J 4 bases, with 12 bases left between them. CDR1 is SGHAT and CDR2 is FQNNGV in the germline V gene. The CDR3, as DNA: TGTGCCAGCAGCCGGGACATTCAAGGAAACACCATATATTTT. Encoded protein: CASSRDIQGNTIYF.

The V and J genes are TRBV7-8 and TRBJ2-5; D is possibly TRBD2 (6 bases). CDR1 is SGHVS, CDR2 FQNEAQ, per germline. Trimming stripped 4 bases from V and 6 bases from J, with 15 bases between. The CDR3 is 14 amino acids. The CDR3 is CASSYTSGPQTQYF. The CDR3, as DNA: TGTGCCAGCAGCTACACAAGCGGGCCGCAGACCCAGTACTTC. Full variable domain (outside the CDR3, taken from reference TRBV7-8 and TRBJ2-5): GAGVSQSPRYKVAKRGQDVALRCDPISGHVSLFWYQQALGQGPEFLTYFQNEAQLDKSGLPSDRFFAERPEGSVSTLKIQRTQQEDSAVYLCASSYTSGPQTQYFGPGTRLLVL.

The J gene is TRBJ1-2, the V gene TRBV10-3; TRBD1 aligns across 9 bases. Germline V gives CDR1 ENHRY, CDR2 SYGVKD. V lost 2 bases to trimming and J lost 6 bases; unmatched junction nucleotides: 4. The length of the CDR3 is 14 residues. CDR3 region: CAISEGGQGHGYTF. For the CDR3, the DNA is TGTGCCATCAGTGAGGGGGGACAGGGTCATGGCTACACCTTC.

This rearrangement joins TRBV5-6 to TRBJ1-6, with a possible D match to TRBD1 (6 bases). From germline, CDR1 is SGHDT and CDR2 YYEEEE. Trimming took 3 bases from V and 9 from J, leaving 19 bases between them. The CDR3 consists of 16 residues. The CDR3 DNA follows: TGTGCCAGCAGCTCACCGGGACGGGGGGCTGGTTCACCCCTCCACTTT. Translating gives CASSSPGRGAGSPLHF.

The V gene is TRBV19, the J gene TRBJ1-1, with D uncertain. The length of the CDR3 is 13 residues. Trimming removed 5 bases at V and 3 bases at J, with 10 bases between. Germline assignment: CDR1 LNHDA and CDR2 SQIVND (reference sequence). The CDR3 loop is CASSWWADTEAFF. The CDR3 nucleotides read TGTGCCAGTAGTTGGTGGGCAGACACTGAAGCTTTCTTT.

The rearrangement uses TRBV5-5 and TRBJ1-3, with D hard to call. Germline CDR1 SGHKS, CDR2 YYEKEE (reference sequence). CDR3 length: 14 amino acids. V was pared by 0 bases and J by 4 bases, with 8 bases between. CDR3: CASSLGLLGNTIYF. The CDR3 DNA follows: TGTGCCAGCAGCTTGGGACTACTCGGAAACACCATATATTTT.

This sequence joins TRBV7-2 and TRBJ2-1; 9 nucleotides align to TRBD1. This CDR3 contains 13 residues. Germline V CDR1 and CDR2: SGHTA, FQGNSA. V gave up 5 bases and J gave up 6 bases; unmatched junction bases: 2. The chain's CDR3 is CASSPGQGNEQFF. The DNA of the CDR3 is TGTGCCAGCAGCCCGGGACAGGGCAATGAGCAGTTCTTC.

The chain employs TRBV7-2 and TRBJ1-1, with 9 positions matching TRBD1. Per germline, CDR1 SGHTA and CDR2 FQGNSA. The CDR3 spans 15 residues. The trim removed 4 bases at V and 2 bases at J, leaving 5 bases unmatched. CDR3 in amino acids: CASSSTGGRNTEAFF. CDR3 nucleotide sequence: TGTGCCAGCAGCTCGACAGGGGGACGAAACACTGAAGCTTTCTTT.

The V gene is TRBV27, the J gene TRBJ2-2; TRBD2 might be the D (5 bases). CDR1 is MNHEY and CDR2 is SMNVEV in the germline V gene (reference sequence). The CDR3 has 13 residues. V shed 5 bases and J shed 6 bases, with 10 bases lying between them. The CDR3 DNA reads as TGTGCCAGCAGTGTGGACGGGGCCGGGGAGCTGTTTTTT. Encoded protein: CASSVDGAGELFF.

The chain uses TRBV25-1 and TRBJ1-1, with 7 bases fitting TRBD1. V shed 5 bases, J shed 12 bases, and the junction held 6 bases outside the gene matches. Looked up from germline, CDR1 is MGHDK and CDR2 is SYGVNS. There are 11 residues in the CDR3. CDR3 nucleotide sequence: TGTGCCAGCAGTCGTGGGACAGAGCCTTTCTTT. Its translation: CASSRGTEPFF.

V is TRBV5-1 and J is TRBJ2-7; 12 nucleotides match TRBD2. The length of the CDR3 is 17 residues. The germline CDR1 and CDR2 sequences are SGHRS and YFSETQ. The junction had 10 bases not matched to a gene; V was cut back by 2 bases and J by 4 bases. The CDR3 loop reads CASSLGASGRAGYEQYF. The DNA for the CDR3 is TGCGCCAGCAGCTTAGGGGCTAGCGGGAGGGCCGGGTACGAGCAGTACTTC.

The chain employs TRBV27 and TRBJ1-6; D unresolved. The CDR3 is 15 residues long. V lost 5 bases, J lost 8 bases, and 16 bases lay in between. The germline V gene encodes CDR1 MNHEY and CDR2 SMNVEV (reference sequence). The CDR3 reads CASSLEEGVHSPLHF. The CDR3 DNA follows: TGTGCCAGCAGTCTTGAGGAGGGTGTCCATTCACCCCTCCACTTT.

The chain links TRBV5-1 to TRBJ1-5, with TRBD1 matching over 10 bases. V lost 0 bases and J lost 1; bases outside the gene matches: 1. This CDR3 spans 16 amino acids. Germline V gives CDR1 SGHRS, CDR2 YFSETQ. CDR3 coding DNA: TGCGCCAGCAGCTTGGGGGGACAGGGGAGCAATCAGCCCCAGCATTTT. This translates into CASSLGGQGSNQPQHF.

The rearrangement uses TRBV15 and TRBJ1-3, with D maybe TRBD1 (5 bases). There are 15 residues in the CDR3. V was trimmed by 0 bases and J by 4 bases, leaving 10 bases between them. Germline CDR1 and CDR2: LNHNV and YYDKDF (reference sequence). In DNA, the CDR3 is TGTGCCACCAGCAGAGATCAGGGCGGAGGAAACACCATATATTTT. It is translated as CATSRDQGGGNTIYF.

The V and J genes are TRBV5-6 and TRBJ1-5; D is possibly TRBD1 (6 bases). Trimming removed 6 bases at V and 6 bases at J, with 19 bases between. The CDR3 extends over 15 amino acids. Per germline, CDR1 SGHDT and CDR2 YYEEEE. The CDR3 loop is CASTGRQGKIQPQHF. In DNA form, the CDR3 reads TGTGCCAGCACCGGGCGCCAGGGGAAAATTCAGCCCCAGCATTTT.

The chain has TRBV3-1 (or the pseudogene TRBV3-2) and TRBJ1-1, with 8 bases fitting TRBD1. J gave up 6 bases and V 1 base, and 10 bases lay outside the gene matches. The CDR3 covers 16 residues. In germline, CDR1 is LGHDT, CDR2 YNNKEL (reference sequence). CDR3 nucleotide sequence: TGTGCCAGCAGCCAAGTGCCACAGGGGGTTATTCCTGAAGCTTTCTTT. Residues: CASSQVPQGVIPEAFF.

This clone was recorded once. The rearrangement joins TRBV6-1 to TRBJ1-1; 7 bases fit TRBD1. This CDR3 region has 11 residues. The germline CDR1 and CDR2 sequences are MNHNS and SASEGT. V gave up 3 bases and J gave up 10 bases; unmatched junction bases: 2. The CDR3 loop is CASSDQGVAFF. Written as DNA, the CDR3 is TGTGCCAGCAGTGACCAGGGGGTAGCTTTCTTT.

The chain couples TRBV4-2 to TRBJ2-5; 15 nucleotides agree with TRBD2. This CDR3 is built from 14 residues. Trimming took 8 bases from V and 5 from J; bases not matched to a gene: 3. The germline V gene encodes CDR1 LGHNA and CDR2 YNFKEQ. The CDR3 loop is CASGLAGGQETQYF. The CDR3 region has the DNA TGTGCCAGCGGACTAGCGGGGGGGCAGGAGACCCAGTACTTC.

The chain uses TRBV23-1 and TRBJ2-3; weak D call: TRBD1 (6 bases). TRBV23-1 qualifies as an ORF whose function is uncertain. The CDR3 loop spans 14 amino acids. Between the trimmed V and J ends, which lost 7 bases and 4 bases, there was a span of 15 bases. The CDR3 sequence: CASMRGRMADTQYF. The CDR3 DNA is TGCGCCAGCATGAGGGGGAGAATGGCAGATACGCAGTATTTT.

This clone was observed once. The rearrangement links TRBV19 to TRBJ2-6; 8 nucleotides align to TRBD1. CDR1 and CDR2 from the germline V gene are LNHDA and SQIVND (reference sequence). J lost 0 bases, V lost 0 bases, and 4 bases had no gene match. This CDR3 contains 18 residues. The CDR3 DNA sequence: TGTGCCAGTAGTATAGACCGGACAGGGAGCTCTGGGGCCAACGTCCTGACTTTC. This codes for CASSIDRTGSSGANVLTF.